This T cell receptor beta chain comes out of a study of blood T cell repertoires in COVID-19. About the study: Researchers got acute and convalescent COVID-19 samples from the United States, Italy and Spain.

Per the germline V gene, CDR1 is SGHRS and CDR2 is YFSETQ. Trimming removed 0 bases at V and 0 bases at J, with 10 bases between. This CDR3 contains 16 residues. Authors' data handling: From reference gene primer amplification, estimates of nucleated cell counts were derived. Data came from immunoSEQ multiplex PCR; TCRdb stores just in-frame clones and leaves some out. The V and J calls and the clone size are those of that table, but D and trimming were determined from the DNA. This table holds roughly 360,000 clones, around 87% found once. Across 24 US areas, participants ranged in age from 18 to 89 years. This clone was counted a single time.

The specimen was PBMCs or T cells enriched from blood (not recorded which). The sequence was collected from a woman in her thirties with acute COVID-19. The J gene is TRBJ1-3, the V gene TRBV5-1; D is unclear. This CDR3 is CASSLERGPSGNTIYF. As DNA, the CDR3 is TGCGCCAGCAGCTTGGAACGCGGGCCCTCTGGAAACACCATATATTTT.